Presented here are 30 T cell receptor beta chains from one specimen sequenced in a study of T-cell reconstitution after alpha-beta-depleted transplantation in children. A TCRbeta library incorporating unique molecular identifiers was prepared. TCRdb reprocessed the PCR reads via MiXCR and lists one record per CDR3 protein. The sample holds about 480,000 distinct CDR3 sequences, roughly an eighth seen once. This specimen was PBMCs from the stem cell graft donor, taken from the stem cell graft. The receptors were sampled from a human donor who donated a stem cell graft to a child with combined immunodeficiency.

The chain has TRBV4-2 and TRBJ2-3; weak D call: TRBD2 (7 bases). Germline V gene sequence: CDR1 LGHNA, CDR2 YNFKEQ. The CDR3 is made up of 16 amino acids. Trimming took off 1 base at V and 2 bases at J, with 13 bases between the two ends. This chain's CDR3 is CASSQAWGGSTDTQYF. The CDR3 DNA is TGTGCCAGCAGCCAAGCCTGGGGGGGCTCCACAGATACGCAGTATTTT.

This clonotype was observed a handful of times. The rearrangement links TRBV29-1 to TRBJ2-3, with D possibly being TRBD1 (6 bases). The germline V gene encodes CDR1 SQVTM and CDR2 ANQGSEA. This CDR3 spans 15 amino acids. The V gene lost 6 bases and the J gene lost 1 base, with 17 bases spanning the gap. The CDR3 DNA reads as TGCAGCGTGGATGGACAGCCCTTAGGCACAGATACGCAGTATTTT. Translating gives CSVDGQPLGTDTQYF.

This clonotype was observed a handful of times. This rearrangement joins TRBV24-1 to TRBJ2-1; TRBD2 might be the D (5 bases). Trimming removed 4 bases from V and 0 bases from J, with 12 bases in between. CDR1 is KGHDR, CDR2 SFDVKD, per germline. CDR3 length: 16 amino acids. Here the CDR3 DNA reads TGTGCCACCAGTGACCGTCCGGGGAGCTCCTACAATGAGCAGTTCTTC. Residues: CATSDRPGSSYNEQFF.

This clonotype was seen ten or more times. V is TRBV7-9 and J is TRBJ1-4; 7 bases are a match to TRBD1. The CDR3 length is 15 residues. Per germline, CDR1 SEHNR and CDR2 FQNEAQ (reference sequence). Trimming took 5 bases from V and 11 from J; bases not matched to a gene: 14. The CDR3, as DNA: TGTGCCAGCAGCGCCACAGGGGCTAGGGGGGCCAAACTGTTTTTT. Protein product: CASSATGARGAKLFF.

This clonotype has at least ten counts. CDR3 residues: CASSPGQGTDEQFF. In nucleotides, the CDR3 is TGTGCCAGCAGCCCCGGACAGGGGACAGATGAGCAGTTCTTC. This chain connects TRBV7-3 to TRBJ2-1, with 9 bases aligning to TRBD1. The CDR3 has 14 residues. Germline loops: CDR1 SGHTA, CDR2 FQGTGA. Trimming cost V 5 bases and J 8 bases; bases outside gene matches: 7. Full variable domain (rest looked up from reference TRBV7-3 and TRBJ2-1): GAGVSQTPSNKVTEKGKYVELRCDPISGHTALYWYRQSLGQGPEFLIYFQGTGAADDSGLPNDRFFAVRPEGSVSTLKIQRTERGDSAVYLCASSPGQGTDEQFFGPGTRLTVL.

This clonotype has just a few counts. The chain uses TRBV29-1 and TRBJ2-7, with TRBD1 as a possible D gene (5 bases). The CDR3 is made up of 13 amino acids. V lost 5 bases and J lost 3, with 14 bases in between. Germline lookup yields CDR1 SQVTM and CDR2 ANQGSEA. DNA for the CDR3: TGCAGCGTTCGACAGTCCCAGGGCTACGAGCAGTACTTC. Translated: CSVRQSQGYEQYF.

The V call is TRBV5-1, the J call TRBJ1-2; 7 nucleotides agree with TRBD1. Per the germline V gene, CDR1 is SGHRS and CDR2 is YFSETQ. The CDR3 is made up of 15 amino acids. Trimming cost V 2 bases and J 8 bases; bases outside gene matches: 12. CDR3 residues: CASSFRSGQDRGYTF. DNA of the CDR3: TGCGCCAGCAGCTTCCGATCTGGACAGGACAGGGGCTACACCTTC.

The V call is TRBV7-9, the J call TRBJ2-5; TRBD1 matches 8 bases. Losses at the gene ends were 5 bases for V and 0 bases for J; bases not matched to a gene: 8. The CDR3 covers 16 residues. Germline V gene lookup returns CDR1 SEHNR and CDR2 FQNEAQ (reference sequence). As DNA, the CDR3 is TGTGCCAGCAGCCCAATGGACAGGGTGTACCAAGAGACCCAGTACTTC. Protein sequence: CASSPMDRVYQETQYF.

This clonotype was picked up a small number of times. J is TRBJ2-1 and V is TRBV11-3; 10 nucleotides agree with TRBD2. The CDR3 spans 16 residues. Germline V gene lookup returns CDR1 SGHNT and CDR2 YENEEA. V trimming: 5 bases; J trimming: 7 bases; junction bases outside the gene matches: 11. The chain's CDR3 is CASSPPSGSSRNEQFF. The CDR3 DNA reads TGTGCCAGCAGCCCCCCTAGCGGGAGCAGTAGGAATGAGCAGTTCTTC.

This clonotype was recorded many times. The chain joins TRBV12-3 or TRBV12-4 to TRBJ2-2; weak D call: TRBD1 (5 bases). Trimming took 3 bases from V and 7 from J, leaving 12 bases between them. The CDR3 contains 14 residues. The CDR3 DNA reads as TGTGCCAGCAGTTTTGGGGCAGGGCTCGGGGAGCTGTTTTTT. The encoded protein is CASSFGAGLGELFF.

J is TRBJ2-4 and V is TRBV11-2; D perhaps matches TRBD2 (6 bases). The germline V gene encodes CDR1 SGHAT and CDR2 FQNNGV. The CDR3 loop spans 13 amino acids. The ends were cut back, 6 bases at V and 4 bases at J, with 10 bases in the middle. In nucleotides, the CDR3 is TGTGCCAGCAGGGGACTCGGAAAAAACATTCAGTACTTC. Its translation is CASRGLGKNIQYF. Full variable domain (outside the CDR3, taken from reference TRBV11-2 and TRBJ2-4): EAGVAQSPRYKIIEKRQSVAFWCNPISGHATLYWYQQILGQGPKLLIQFQNNGVVDDSQLPKDRFSAERLKGVDSTLKIQPAKLEDSAVYLCASRGLGKNIQYFGAGTRLSVL.

V and J are TRBV12-3 or TRBV12-4 and TRBJ2-3, with unresolved D. The CDR3 has 11 residues. The V end lost 8 bases, the J end lost 5 bases, and 8 bases lay between the germline ends. The CDR3 sequence is CASEEVDTQYF. The DNA of the CDR3 is TGTGCCAGCGAAGAGGTAGATACGCAGTATTTT.

This clonotype appeared a few times. V gene TRBV7-9 combines with J gene TRBJ2-3; D is possibly TRBD1 (6 bases). This CDR3 has 16 residues. V was cut by 5 bases and J by 0 bases, with 15 bases left in between. Germline CDR1 reads SEHNR; CDR2 reads FQNEAQ (reference sequence). The CDR3 bases are TGTGCCAGCAGCCACAGGGACCTTGCTAGCACAGATACGCAGTATTTT. Translating gives CASSHRDLASTDTQYF. Based on the CDR3 plus reference TRBV7-9 and TRBJ2-3, the full variable domain is DTGVSQNPRHKITKRGQNVTFRCDPISEHNRLYWYRQTLGQGPEFLTYFQNEAQLEKSRLLSDRFSAERPKGSFSTLEIQRTEQGDSAMYLCASSHRDLASTDTQYFGPGTRLTVL.

A few counts support this clonotype. The V call is TRBV6-2 or TRBV6-3, the J call TRBJ2-1; D is possibly TRBD2 (6 bases). From germline, CDR1 is MNHEY and CDR2 SVGEGT. V gave up 8 bases and J gave up 8 bases, with 28 bases separating them. The CDR3 is 17 residues long. The CDR3 nucleotides are TGTGCCAGCGGACCGACAGCGGGTAGGCAACTAGTCGATGAGCAGTTCTTC. It specifies CASGPTAGRQLVDEQFF.

The genes are TRBV6-2 or TRBV6-3 and TRBJ2-4, with TRBD2 identical over 8 bases. This CDR3 has 15 residues. J was trimmed by 6 bases and V by 9 bases; bases with no gene match: 13. Germline lookup yields CDR1 MNHEY and CDR2 SVGEGT. The CDR3 region is CASSRGGQEGNIQYF. In DNA, the CDR3 is TGTGCCAGTAGTCGGGGGGGCCAAGAGGGAAACATTCAGTACTTC.

This sequence joins TRBV6-5 and TRBJ1-3; D not certain. The CDR3 runs 13 residues. Germline V gene data show CDR1 as MNHEY and CDR2 as SVGAGI. Trimming removed 2 bases from V and 8 bases from J, with 10 bases in between. The CDR3 protein is CASSYNPWDTIYF. CDR3 DNA: TGTGCCAGCAGTTACAACCCGTGGGACACCATATATTTT.

V usage is TRBV18 and J usage is TRBJ2-6; D may be TRBD2 (5 bases). V lost 0 bases to trimming and J lost 0 bases, with 9 bases between them. The length of the CDR3 is 17 residues. Per germline, CDR1 KGHSH and CDR2 LQKENI. CDR3 DNA sequence: TGTGCCAGCTCACCACCGTCCGGGAACTCTGGGGCCAACGTCCTGACTTTC. Protein sequence: CASSPPSGNSGANVLTF.

This clonotype was counted at least ten times. V gene TRBV12-3 or TRBV12-4 combines with J gene TRBJ2-2; perhaps TRBD1 as D (5 bases). CDR3 length equals 14 residues. V dropped 4 bases and J dropped 5 bases, with 11 bases sitting between them. The CDR3 DNA sequence: TGTGCCAGCAGTTACCGACAGAGAACCGGGGAGCTGTTTTTT. Residues: CASSYRQRTGELFF.

This clonotype was found a few times. The rearrangement joins TRBV28 to TRBJ1-2, with D unclear. V dropped 6 bases and J dropped 4 bases, with 12 bases sitting between them. The CDR3 has 13 amino acids. Germline assignment: CDR1 MDHEN and CDR2 SYDVKM. The CDR3 coding sequence is TGTGCCAGCAGCTCGAGGCCGGCCTATGGCTACACCTTC. Amino acids: CASSSRPAYGYTF.

The sample holds a few counts of this clonotype. This chain uses TRBV29-1 with TRBJ1-4; 7 bases align to TRBD1. Germline CDR1 and CDR2: SQVTM and ANQGSEA. The CDR3 spans 12 residues. The CDR3 region is CICYGTDEKLFF. For the CDR3, the DNA is TGCATCTGCTATGGGACAGATGAAAAACTGTTTTTT.

This clonotype was recorded many times. The chain couples TRBV12-3 or TRBV12-4 to TRBJ2-3, with 7 bases that match TRBD1. With 6 bases clipped from V and 1 base from J, the junction kept 4 bases outside the gene matches. The CDR3 is made up of 14 amino acids. The CDR3 reads CASSPDRGTDTQYF. The CDR3 nucleotides read TGTGCCAGCAGCCCAGACAGGGGCACAGATACGCAGTATTTT.

CDR3 coding DNA: TGCAGTGCTAGAGGACGAGGGGGCTCCTTTTTCTCCTACGAGCAGTACTTC. Encoded protein: CSARGRGGSFFSYEQYF. V is TRBV20-1 and J is TRBJ2-7, with 7 bases identical to TRBD1. CDR1 DFQATT and CDR2 SNEGSKA come from the germline V gene (reference sequence). The junction had 12 bases not matched to a gene; V was cut back by 1 base and J by 0 bases. The length of the CDR3 is 17 residues.

This clonotype showed up just a few times. The chain employs TRBV4-3 and TRBJ2-5, with 8 positions matching TRBD2. The CDR3 has 16 residues. With V trimmed by 1 base and J by 4 bases, 8 bases remained unmatched. CDR1 is LGHNA, CDR2 YSLEER, per germline. The CDR3 DNA reads as TGCGCCAGCAGCCAAGTGACGGGGGGGCGAAGAGAGACCCAGTACTTC. Amino acids: CASSQVTGGRRETQYF.

The rearrangement links TRBV5-4 to TRBJ2-5; 8 nucleotides line up with TRBD1. The V gene's germline CDR1 is SGHNT and CDR2 YYREEE (reference sequence). Losses at the gene ends were 3 bases for V and 6 bases for J; bases not matched to a gene: 7. CDR3 length: 14 residues. In DNA, the CDR3 is TGTGCCAGCAGCTCCTATGGACAGGGAAAGACCCAGTACTTC. Amino acid sequence: CASSSYGQGKTQYF.

This clonotype was seen many times. The rearrangement links TRBV12-3 or TRBV12-4 to TRBJ1-5; possible D gene TRBD1, 5 bases. CDR3 length: 14 amino acids. With 6 bases removed from V and 6 bases from J, the gap between germline ends came to 15 bases. CDR3 sequence: CASSFDRRGQPQHF. CDR3 nucleotides: TGTGCCAGCAGCTTTGACAGAAGGGGTCAGCCCCAGCATTTT.

This clonotype was seen many times. For the CDR3, the DNA is TGTGCCAGCAGTCCCCAGGGAATAATCCACGAGCAGTACTTC. It encodes CASSPQGIIHEQYF. V usage is TRBV12-3 or TRBV12-4 and J usage is TRBJ2-7; TRBD1 is a possible D gene (5 bases). This CDR3 is 14 amino acids long. Trimming pared 5 bases from V and 5 bases from J, leaving 16 bases between.

This clonotype has just a few counts. The rearrangement links TRBV6-2 or TRBV6-3 to TRBJ2-7; D unclear. The CDR3 length is 13 residues. Germline V lookup: CDR1 MNHEY, CDR2 SVGEGT. V was clipped by 6 bases and J by 2 bases, with 11 bases between them. The CDR3 loop is CASRPTPTYEQYF. The CDR3 DNA sequence: TGTGCCAGCAGACCCACCCCAACCTACGAGCAGTACTTC.

This clonotype was recorded a few times. The chain uses TRBV3-1 and TRBJ2-3; possibly TRBD1 for D (6 bases). The CDR3 sequence is 16 residues long. The V gene lost 2 bases and the J gene lost 1 base, with 13 bases spanning the gap. Looked up from germline, CDR1 is LGHDT and CDR2 is YNNKEL (reference sequence). This chain's CDR3 is CASSQFPGGRTDTQYF. DNA for the CDR3: TGTGCCAGCAGCCAATTCCCTGGGGGCCGCACAGATACGCAGTATTTT.

The CDR3 DNA is TGTGCCAGCAGCCCCACCAGGACCCTCGAGCAGTACTTC. Encoded protein: CASSPTRTLEQYF. V gene TRBV7-6 combines with J gene TRBJ2-7; D gene ambiguous. The CDR3 loop spans 13 amino acids. The V end was cut by 5 bases, the J end by 6 bases, with 14 bases between. CDR1 SGHVS and CDR2 FNYEAQ come from the germline V gene.

This clonotype has a count of ten or more. A junction boundary mismatches the germline segment, possibly from a read error. J is TRBJ2-4 and V is TRBV12-3 or TRBV12-4, with 13 nucleotides matching TRBD2. The CDR3 contains 14 residues. The CDR3 DNA follows: TGTGCCAGCAGTCTCCGACTAGCGGGGGGTTCCCTGGACTTC. Translation: CASSLRLAGGSLDF.